The 29 T cell receptor beta chains below all came from one sample that was sequenced in a study of blood T cell repertoires in COVID-19. Sequencing used immunoSEQ multiplex PCR; TCRdb keeps in-frame clones, though not all of them. The sample shows some 190,000 clones, about four fifths of them seen only once. Sequenced input: peripheral blood. The receptors derive from a man aged 55 to 70 with acute or convalescent COVID-19.

V gene TRBV19 combines with J gene TRBJ1-2, with 11 bases matching TRBD1. Germline lookup yields CDR1 LNHDA and CDR2 SQIVND (reference sequence). The junction had 6 bases not matched to a gene; V was cut back by 3 bases and J by 6 bases. There are 15 residues in the CDR3. The CDR3 spells CASSIGGQGAHGYTF. The CDR3 DNA reads TGTGCCAGTAGTATCGGCGGACAGGGGGCTCATGGCTACACCTTC.

This chain links TRBV5-6 with TRBJ1-6, with D hard to call. Germline-derived CDR1 and CDR2 are SGHDT and YYEEEE. V shed 0 bases and J shed 7 bases, with 8 bases lying between them. The CDR3 is 14 amino acids. The chain's CDR3 is CASSLGRRNSPLHF. The CDR3 coding sequence is TGTGCCAGCAGCTTGGGGCGGCGAAATTCACCCCTCCACTTT.

The V gene is TRBV4-1, the J gene TRBJ2-7; 7 positions agree with TRBD2. The CDR3 spans 15 residues. The germline V gene has CDR1 MGHRA and CDR2 YSYEKL. Trimming cost V 1 base and J 6 bases; bases outside gene matches: 9. CDR3: CASSQGSPLASEQYF. The CDR3 nucleotides are TGCGCCAGCAGCCAAGGGTCGCCACTAGCGTCCGAGCAGTACTTC.

In nucleotides, the CDR3 is TGCGCCAGCAGCACTTGGACAGGCACAGATACGCAGTATTTT. Its translation is CASSTWTGTDTQYF. The chain joins TRBV5-1 to TRBJ2-3, with D possibly TRBD1 on 6 matching bases. The CDR3 totals 14 residues. Germline CDR1 SGHRS, CDR2 YFSETQ. V lost 4 bases and J lost 1, with 10 bases in between.

The V gene is TRBV5-1, the J gene TRBJ2-2, with 8 nucleotides matching TRBD1. This CDR3 contains 15 residues. CDR1 and CDR2 (germline): SGHRS, YFSETQ. J gave up 6 bases and V 3 bases, and 7 bases lay outside the gene matches. The CDR3, as DNA: TGCGCCAGCAGCTACCTACAGGGGGGAGCCGGGGAGCTGTTTTTT. It specifies CASSYLQGGAGELFF.

The genes are TRBV6-4 and TRBJ2-3; D possibly corresponds to TRBD2 (5 bases). Germline values: CDR1 MRHNA, CDR2 SNTAGT. Between the trimmed V and J ends, which lost 6 bases and 1 base, there was a span of 11 bases. The length of the CDR3 is 14 residues. The CDR3 reads CASSADYRTDTQYF. The CDR3 nucleotides read TGTGCCAGCAGCGCTGACTACCGCACAGATACGCAGTATTTT.

This clone was picked up a small number of times. The V call is TRBV7-8, the J call TRBJ2-1; 9 bases are a match to TRBD1. This CDR3 is 15 amino acids long. Trimming removed 5 bases from V and 13 bases from J; junction bases left unmatched: 15. CDR1 and CDR2 from the germline V gene are SGHVS and FQNEAQ. CDR3 nucleotides: TGTGCCAGCAGCAAGACCAAACAGGGGGCGTCGGTTCAGTTCTTC. Amino acids: CASSKTKQGASVQFF.

The chain carries TRBV11-1 and TRBJ2-7; tentatively, D is TRBD2 (5 bases). Trimming left V 2 bases short and J 0 bases short, with 8 bases between. Looked up from germline, CDR1 is SGHAT and CDR2 is FQDESV (reference sequence). There are 14 residues in the CDR3. The DNA of the CDR3 is TGTGCCAGCAGCTTAAGGAGGAACTCCTACGAGCAGTACTTC. Protein: CASSLRRNSYEQYF.

The chain recombines TRBV6-5 with TRBJ2-5, with TRBD2 matching over 8 bases. The germline V gene has CDR1 MNHEY and CDR2 SVGAGI. V dropped 6 bases and J dropped 5; count of bases not matched to a gene: 2. CDR3 length: 12 residues. In DNA, the CDR3 is TGTGCCAGCAGGGTAGCGGGGGAGACCCAGTACTTC. It encodes CASRVAGETQYF.

The chain is built from TRBV6-6 and TRBJ1-6; D is ambiguous. The CDR3 runs 12 residues. Germline V lookup: CDR1 MNHNY, CDR2 SVGAGI (reference sequence). Trimming removed 5 bases from V and 7 bases from J, with 6 bases in between. CDR3 nucleotides: TGTGCCAGCAGTCCCGGGAATTCACCCCTCCACTTT. This translates into CASSPGNSPLHF.

This clone was seen many times. The chain employs TRBV19 and TRBJ1-2, with a possible D match to TRBD1 (6 bases). The CDR3 contains 16 residues. The V end was cut by 3 bases, the J end by 8 bases, with 22 bases between. From germline, CDR1 is LNHDA and CDR2 SQIVND (reference sequence). The CDR3 protein is CASSIDDRTFSQGYTF. CDR3 coding DNA: TGTGCCAGTAGTATCGACGACAGGACCTTTTCGCAAGGCTACACCTTC. The full variable domain, with the rest looked up from reference TRBV19 and TRBJ1-2, is DGGITQSPKYLFRKEGQNVTLSCEQNLNHDAMYWYRQDPGQGLRLIYYSQIVNDFQKGDIAEGYSVSREKKESFPLTVTSAQKNPTAFYLCASSIDDRTFSQGYTFGSGTRLTVV.

In nucleotides, the CDR3 is TGCGCCAGCAGCCAAGTAGCGGGAGTAGCAGGGGAGCTGTTTTTT. Amino acids: CASSQVAGVAGELFF. V usage is TRBV5-1 and J usage is TRBJ2-2; 9 bases are shared with TRBD2. Losses at the gene ends were 4 bases for V and 8 bases for J; bases not matched to a gene: 9. Germline V gene data show CDR1 as SGHRS and CDR2 as YFSETQ. CDR3 size: 15 residues. The variable domain in full, with the rest retrieved from reference TRBV5-1 and TRBJ2-2, is KAGVTQTPRYLIKTRGQQVTLSCSPISGHRSVSWYQQTPGQGLQFLFEYFSETQRNKGNFPGRFSGRQFSNSRSEMNVSTLELGDSALYLCASSQVAGVAGELFFGEGSRLTVL.

This clone has a single count. The chain employs TRBV5-1 and TRBJ2-3; D is possibly TRBD1 (5 bases). The CDR3 loop spans 14 amino acids. Trimming shortened V by 3 bases and J by 0 bases, and 8 bases separated the two germline ends. Germline CDR1 is SGHRS and CDR2 is YFSETQ. For the CDR3, the DNA is TGCGCCAGCAGCTACGACAGAAGCACAGATACGCAGTATTTT. It yields the protein CASSYDRSTDTQYF.

This clone was seen just once. The genes are TRBV10-2 and TRBJ1-1, with D unclear. The CDR3 sequence is 12 residues long. V was cut by 4 bases and J by 4 bases, with 7 bases left in between. Germline loops: CDR1 WSHSY, CDR2 SAAADI. The CDR3 DNA reads TGCGCCAGCAGTGTAGGAGGCACTGAAGCTTTCTTT. Amino acids: CASSVGGTEAFF.

V gene TRBV5-1 combines with J gene TRBJ1-6, with D unresolved. The V gene's germline CDR1 is SGHRS and CDR2 YFSETQ. The CDR3 totals 16 residues. V was cut by 4 bases and J by 9 bases, with 20 bases left in between. CDR3 DNA sequence: TGCGCCAGCAGCAGCTCACCCCTGGGTGAGGTTTCACCCCTCCACTTT. Its translation: CASSSSPLGEVSPLHF.

The V and J genes are TRBV19 and TRBJ1-5; D is possibly TRBD1 (6 bases). Germline values: CDR1 LNHDA, CDR2 SQIVND (reference sequence). CDR3 length equals 12 residues. V lost 10 bases to trimming and J lost 7 bases, with 14 bases between them. The chain's CDR3 is CATLGGGQPQHF. The CDR3 region has the DNA TGTGCCACCCTAGGGGGGGGACAGCCCCAGCATTTT.

The genes are TRBV2 and TRBJ1-5, with D perhaps matching TRBD1 (5 bases). Looked up from germline, CDR1 is SNHLY and CDR2 is FYNNEI. CDR3 length: 15 residues. Trimming took off 7 bases at V and 4 bases at J, with 17 bases between the two ends. Here the CDR3 reads CASTRSGVGNQPQHF. CDR3 DNA: TGTGCCAGCACCCGGTCGGGGGTCGGTAATCAGCCCCAGCATTTT.

V usage is TRBV5-1 and J usage is TRBJ2-2; D unresolved. Germline CDR1 is SGHRS and CDR2 is YFSETQ. The CDR3 sequence is 12 residues long. V was trimmed by 4 bases and J by 2 bases, leaving 3 bases between them. The CDR3 DNA is TGCGCCAGCAGCCTTAACACCGGGGAGCTGTTTTTT. Amino acids: CASSLNTGELFF.

This clone was seen just once. The gene calls are TRBV7-8 and TRBJ2-7; D is perhaps TRBD2 (6 bases). The CDR3 has 14 residues. Germline assignment: CDR1 SGHVS and CDR2 FQNEAQ. V shed 5 bases and J shed 2 bases, with 13 bases lying between them. CDR3 in amino acids: CASSDWDSAYEQYF. The CDR3 nucleotides read TGTGCCAGCAGCGATTGGGACTCAGCCTACGAGCAGTACTTC.

J is TRBJ2-7 and V is TRBV5-1; 8 nucleotides agree with TRBD1. From germline, CDR1 is SGHRS and CDR2 YFSETQ. This CDR3 comprises 14 residues. J was trimmed by 6 bases and V by 0 bases; bases with no gene match: 5. The CDR3 region is CASSLEQGVSEQYF. The DNA for the CDR3 is TGCGCCAGCAGCTTGGAACAGGGGGTTAGCGAGCAGTACTTC.

The rearrangement links TRBV6-2 or TRBV6-3 to TRBJ1-1, with 8 bases fitting TRBD1. In germline, CDR1 is MNHEY, CDR2 SVGEGT. The CDR3 loop spans 13 amino acids. Trimming at V came to 5 bases and at J to 1 base, leaving 0 bases not matched to a gene. This chain's CDR3 is CASSGQGNTEAFF. The DNA of the CDR3 is TGTGCCAGCAGTGGACAGGGGAACACTGAAGCTTTCTTT.

V usage is TRBV18 and J usage is TRBJ1-6, with 9 bases identical to TRBD1. The length of the CDR3 is 15 residues. Losses at the gene ends were 2 bases for V and 10 bases for J; bases not matched to a gene: 6. Germline loops: CDR1 KGHSH, CDR2 LQKENI. The CDR3 sequence is CASSPTGQGSSPLHF. CDR3 nucleotide sequence: TGTGCCAGCTCACCAACGGGACAGGGTAGCTCACCCCTCCACTTT.

The chain carries TRBV21-1 and TRBJ2-7; TRBD1 was called by the table and not checked on the DNA. TRBV21-1 is a pseudogene segment. This CDR3 is built from 13 residues. CDR3 region: CASSKGQGHEQYF. The CDR3 DNA reads TGTGCCAGCTCGAAGGGACAGGGCCACGAGCAGTACTTC.

This clone was observed a handful of times. This sequence joins TRBV7-2 and TRBJ1-1; D may be TRBD1 (5 bases). The CDR3 runs to 12 residues. Trimming shortened V by 5 bases and J by 5 bases, and 9 bases separated the two germline ends. Germline V CDR1 and CDR2: SGHTA, FQGNSA. Written as DNA, the CDR3 is TGTGCCAGCAGCCGTCGGGGGACTGAAGCTTTCTTT. Protein: CASSRRGTEAFF.

The genes are TRBV3-1 (or the pseudogene TRBV3-2) and TRBJ2-1; D remains unclear. Trimming removed 2 bases from V and 4 bases from J, with 12 bases in between. Germline lookup yields CDR1 LGHDT and CDR2 YNNKEL (reference sequence). There are 15 residues in the CDR3. The CDR3 nucleotides read TGTGCCAGCAGCCAAAGCGACGTAGGATACAATGAGCAGTTCTTC. It yields the protein CASSQSDVGYNEQFF.

The V and J genes are TRBV3-1 (or the pseudogene TRBV3-2) and TRBJ2-7; TRBD2 matches at 8 bases. The germline gives CDR1 LGHDT, CDR2 YNNKEL (reference sequence). The CDR3 contains 14 residues. V gave up 1 base and J gave up 4 bases; unmatched junction bases: 3. The chain's CDR3 is CASSQAGGPYEQYF. The CDR3 DNA sequence: TGTGCCAGCAGCCAAGCGGGAGGGCCGTACGAGCAGTACTTC.

This sequence joins TRBV15 and TRBJ2-1; 7 bases agree with TRBD1. The trim removed 0 bases at V and 11 bases at J, leaving 13 bases unmatched. CDR3 length equals 16 residues. Germline V gene sequence: CDR1 LNHNV, CDR2 YYDKDF (reference sequence). CDR3 DNA: TGTGCCACCAGCAGAGAGATTCGGGACAGCGATCATCAGCAGTTCTTC. This codes for CATSREIRDSDHQQFF. The variable domain in full, completed from reference TRBV15 and TRBJ2-1, reads DAMVIQNPRYQVTQFGKPVTLSCSQTLNHNVMYWYQQKSSQAPKLLFHYYDKDFNNEADTPDNFQSRRPNTSFCFLDIRSPGLGDTAMYLCATSREIRDSDHQQFFGPGTRLTVL.

The V gene is TRBV2, the J gene TRBJ2-7; TRBD2 matches at 10 bases. This CDR3 has 16 amino acids. Germline trimming cut 4 bases from V and 3 bases from J; bases unmatched to any gene: 9. Germline assignment: CDR1 SNHLY and CDR2 FYNNEI. CDR3 in DNA: TGTGCCAGCAGTGCGGCAGCGGGGGGGCTTCTCTACGAGCAGTACTTC. This codes for CASSAAAGGLLYEQYF.

This clone was detected once. The rearrangement links TRBV7-2 to TRBJ1-6; D is possibly TRBD1 (6 bases). From germline, CDR1 is SGHTA and CDR2 FQGNSA. The V and J ends lost 6 bases and 7 bases respectively, with 10 bases between them. This CDR3 is built from 13 residues. The CDR3 protein is CASSPGVNSPLHF. In nucleotides, the CDR3 is TGTGCCAGCAGTCCAGGGGTCAATTCACCCCTCCACTTT.